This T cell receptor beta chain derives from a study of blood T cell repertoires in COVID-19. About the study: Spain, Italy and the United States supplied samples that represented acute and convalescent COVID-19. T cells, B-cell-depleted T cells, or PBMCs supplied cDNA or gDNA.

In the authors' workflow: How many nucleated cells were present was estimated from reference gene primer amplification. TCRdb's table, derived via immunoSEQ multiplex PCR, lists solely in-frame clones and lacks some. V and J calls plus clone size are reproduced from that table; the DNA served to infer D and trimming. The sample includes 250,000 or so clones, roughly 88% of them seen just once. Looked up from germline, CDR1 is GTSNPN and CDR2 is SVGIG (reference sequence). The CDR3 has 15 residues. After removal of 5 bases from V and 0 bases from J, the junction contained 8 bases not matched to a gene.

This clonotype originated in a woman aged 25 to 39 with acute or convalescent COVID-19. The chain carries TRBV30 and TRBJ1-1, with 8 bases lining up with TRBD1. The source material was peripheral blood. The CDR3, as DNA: TGTGCCTGGTATCAGGGGGCCCCTGTGAACACTGAAGCTTTCTTT. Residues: CAWYQGAPVNTEAFF.